This passage covers 26 T cell receptor beta chains from one sample sequenced in a study of CD8 T cells in Susac syndrome. Random hexamers were used to reverse transcribe the RNA input (roughly 0.5 to 1 ug). TCRdb used MiXCR to reprocess the immunoSEQ multiplex PCR reads, holding one entry per CDR3 protein. The sample yields under 95,000 distinct CDR3 sequences, about 95% seen once. The sample comprised CD8+ T cells from PBMCs. The receptor set was obtained from a human donor with Susac syndrome.

The rearrangement links TRBV29-1 to TRBJ2-4, with D tentatively TRBD1 (7 bases). Trimming left V 0 bases short and J 9 bases short, with 18 bases between. The CDR3 runs 15 residues. Germline values: CDR1 SQVTM, CDR2 ANQGSEA. Written as DNA, the CDR3 is TGCAGCGTTGAAGATCCGGGCGACAGGGAGGCCATTCAGTACTTC. Translated: CSVEDPGDREAIQYF.

This clonotype was counted a single time. The chain employs TRBV12-3 or TRBV12-4 and TRBJ1-5; no reliable D call. Trimming stripped 3 bases from V and 7 bases from J, with 13 bases between. CDR3 size: 14 residues. The CDR3 coding sequence is TGTGCCAGCAGTTTGGTTGGCATCGGACAGCCCCAGCATTTT. It translates to CASSLVGIGQPQHF.

The CDR3 DNA is TGTGCCAGCAGTGAAGAGCTTGACAGCTATCAGCCCCAGCATTTT. Translated, it gives CASSEELDSYQPQHF. The rearrangement links TRBV2 to TRBJ1-5, with a possible D match to TRBD1 (5 bases). The germline CDR1 and CDR2 sequences are SNHLY and FYNNEI. The CDR3 consists of 15 residues. V was pared by 1 base and J by 5 bases, with 12 bases between.

This sequence joins TRBV7-2 and TRBJ1-1; unclear D gene. The V and J ends lost 3 bases and 8 bases respectively, with 13 bases between them. The germline V gene has CDR1 SGHTA and CDR2 FQGNSA. The CDR3 loop spans 13 amino acids. In DNA form, the CDR3 reads TGTGCCAGCAGCTTCGTTAGCTTAGCCGAAGCTTTCTTT. As protein: CASSFVSLAEAFF.

The chain is built from TRBV11-2 and TRBJ2-6; the D is unclear. Per germline, CDR1 SGHAT and CDR2 FQNNGV. The CDR3 runs 16 residues. V lost 2 bases and J lost 2, with 10 bases in between. CDR3 bases: TGTGCCAGCAGCTTACCTCTTTGGGCTGGGGCCAACGTCCTGACTTTC. It specifies CASSLPLWAGANVLTF.

The chain carries TRBV6-2 or TRBV6-3 and TRBJ2-1; D is uncertain. Trimming took 0 bases from V and 0 from J, leaving 6 bases between them. The length of the CDR3 is 15 residues. The germline V gene has CDR1 MNHEY and CDR2 SVGEGT. The DNA of the CDR3 is TGTGCCAGCAGTTACTCTACTATCTCCTACAATGAGCAGTTCTTC. Translating it yields CASSYSTISYNEQFF.

V is TRBV13 and J is TRBJ1-1, with TRBD1 identical over 8 bases. The CDR3 contains 14 residues. V lost 5 bases, J lost 6 bases, and 8 bases stayed unmatched. Germline CDR1 is PRHDT and CDR2 is FYEKMQ (reference sequence). This chain's CDR3 is CASSLTGGSPEAFF. In nucleotides, the CDR3 is TGTGCCAGCAGCCTAACAGGGGGGTCACCTGAAGCTTTCTTT.

This clonotype appeared a single time. This sequence joins TRBV23-1 and TRBJ1-5; no firm D call. TRBV23-1 falls under the ORF class, with uncertain function. This CDR3 is built from 14 residues. V lost 4 bases and J lost 9, with 16 bases in between. The DNA for the CDR3 is TGCGCCAGCAGTCCCGGCCGACGCAACGGGCCCCAGCATTTT. This sequence encodes CASSPGRRNGPQHF.

The chain uses TRBV7-9 and TRBJ2-3; TRBD2 matches 11 bases. The trim removed 6 bases at V and 2 bases at J, leaving 4 bases unmatched. The CDR3 totals 15 residues. Germline CDR1 reads SEHNR; CDR2 reads FQNEAQ (reference sequence). This CDR3 reads CASSRTSGLTDTQYF. The CDR3 coding sequence is TGTGCCAGCAGTCGGACTAGCGGGCTCACAGATACGCAGTATTTT. Full variable domain (rest looked up from reference TRBV7-9 and TRBJ2-3): DTGVSQNPRHKITKRGQNVTFRCDPISEHNRLYWYRQTLGQGPEFLTYFQNEAQLEKSRLLSDRFSAERPKGSFSTLEIQRTEQGDSAMYLCASSRTSGLTDTQYFGPGTRLTVL.

The V call is TRBV5-6, the J call TRBJ1-2; unclear D gene. This CDR3 region has 13 residues. CDR1 is SGHDT, CDR2 YYEEEE, per germline. V was trimmed by 1 base and J by 6 bases, leaving 10 bases between them. Here the CDR3 reads CASSLSGKDGYTF. The CDR3 nucleotides read TGTGCCAGCAGCTTGTCGGGGAAGGATGGCTACACCTTC.

This chain connects TRBV12-3 or TRBV12-4 to TRBJ1-2, with TRBD1 matching over 10 bases. CDR3 length: 16 residues. The V segment lost 3 bases and the J segment 3 bases; nucleotides outside the gene matches: 7. The CDR3 loop is CASSFGTGEGYYGYTF. DNA of the CDR3: TGTGCCAGCAGTTTCGGGACAGGGGAGGGTTACTATGGCTACACCTTC.

The rearrangement uses TRBV9 and TRBJ1-1; no clear D. The CDR3 runs 13 residues. Germline V gene data show CDR1 as SGDLS and CDR2 as YYNGEE. V gave up 0 bases and J gave up 11 bases, with 14 bases separating them. CDR3 loop: CASSVENRTRAFF. For the CDR3, the DNA is TGTGCCAGCAGCGTAGAGAACAGAACAAGGGCTTTCTTT.

The gene calls are TRBV27 and TRBJ2-7; 8 bases are shared with TRBD2. V dropped 4 bases and J dropped 4; count of bases not matched to a gene: 9. This CDR3 has 15 residues. Germline loops: CDR1 MNHEY, CDR2 SMNVEV (reference sequence). The DNA for the CDR3 is TGTGCCAGCAGTTCCCCCAGCGGGAGCACATACGAGCAGTACTTC. It yields the protein CASSSPSGSTYEQYF.

This chain links TRBV29-1 with TRBJ1-2, with unresolved D. The V gene lost 5 bases and the J gene lost 6 bases, with 7 bases spanning the gap. Germline-derived CDR1 and CDR2 are SQVTM and ANQGSEA. The CDR3 covers 10 residues. The CDR3 DNA reads TGCAGCGTTCCTGATAATGGCTACACCTTC. This codes for CSVPDNGYTF.

This chain joins TRBV30 and TRBJ1-1, with D hard to call. Trimming pared 3 bases from V and 4 bases from J, leaving 15 bases between. CDR1 and CDR2 from the germline V gene are GTSNPN and SVGIG (reference sequence). The CDR3 runs 14 residues. The CDR3 DNA follows: TGTGCCTGGAGGTCGGGTGCGCTGAGCACTGAAGCTTTCTTT. This sequence encodes CAWRSGALSTEAFF.

This clonotype was recorded once. The rearrangement links TRBV5-6 to TRBJ1-2, with a tentative D call TRBD1 (6 bases). The CDR3 is 16 amino acids. The germline V gene has CDR1 SGHDT and CDR2 YYEEEE. With 0 bases removed from V and 2 bases from J, the gap between germline ends came to 14 bases. The CDR3 protein is CASSLGTGLMNYGYTF. In nucleotides, the CDR3 is TGTGCCAGCAGCTTGGGAACAGGGTTAATGAACTATGGCTACACCTTC.

The rearrangement links TRBV5-1 to TRBJ2-6; 9 nucleotides line up with TRBD1. Per germline, CDR1 SGHRS and CDR2 YFSETQ. V shed 4 bases and J 0 bases; nucleotides not matched to a gene: 8. The CDR3 length is 18 residues. CDR3 in DNA: TGCGCCAGCAGCAATGGACAGGGGCCCAGCTCTGGGGCCAACGTCCTGACTTTC. It yields the protein CASSNGQGPSSGANVLTF.

The rearrangement links TRBV14 to TRBJ2-7, with TRBD2 as a possible D gene (5 bases). Germline V gives CDR1 SGHDN, CDR2 FVKESK. The CDR3 covers 13 residues. V was trimmed by 0 bases and J by 7 bases, leaving 10 bases between them. DNA of the CDR3: TGTGCCAGCAGCCAAGATCGGGGTGGGGAGCAGTACTTC. As protein: CASSQDRGGEQYF. The variable domain in full, with the rest retrieved from reference TRBV14 and TRBJ2-7, is EAGVTQFPSHSVIEKGQTVTLRCDPISGHDNLYWYRRVMGKEIKFLLHFVKESKQDESGMPNNRFLAERTGGTYSTLKVQPAELEDSGVYFCASSQDRGGEQYFGPGTRLTVT.

This clonotype was seen just once. The CDR3 DNA sequence: TGCGCCAGCAGCCAAGGGACTAGCGGAGAGACCCAGTACTTC. Encoded protein: CASSQGTSGETQYF. This sequence joins TRBV4-1 and TRBJ2-5; 10 nucleotides align to TRBD2. The trim removed 1 base at V and 4 bases at J, leaving 0 bases unmatched. Germline CDR1 reads MGHRA; CDR2 reads YSYEKL. The CDR3 extends over 14 amino acids.

The rearrangement links TRBV20-1 to TRBJ2-2; 9 bases are a match to TRBD1. Germline trimming cut 6 bases from V and 0 bases from J; bases unmatched to any gene: 2. Germline assignment: CDR1 DFQATT and CDR2 SNEGSKA (reference sequence). The CDR3 has 14 residues. CDR3 region: CSARDRANTGELFF. CDR3 nucleotides: TGCAGTGCGAGGGACAGGGCGAACACCGGGGAGCTGTTTTTT.

The chain uses TRBV9 and TRBJ2-2; D may correspond to TRBD1 or TRBD2 (6 bases each). Trimming removed 4 bases from V and 0 bases from J, with 16 bases in between. Germline lookup yields CDR1 SGDLS and CDR2 YYNGEE. CDR3 length: 17 amino acids. The CDR3: CASSMGRGTPNTGELFF. The CDR3 DNA is TGTGCCAGCAGCATGGGGCGCGGGACACCGAACACCGGGGAGCTGTTTTTT.

The chain carries TRBV11-2 and TRBJ2-5; 10 bases map to TRBD1. The germline CDR1 and CDR2 sequences are SGHAT and FQNNGV. The junction had 6 bases not matched to a gene; V was cut back by 1 base and J by 1 base. CDR3 length equals 17 residues. The CDR3 coding sequence is TGTGCCAGCAGCTTAGTGGGGACAGGGGTAGTCCAAGAGACCCAGTACTTC. Encoded protein: CASSLVGTGVVQETQYF.

The V and J genes are TRBV11-3 and TRBJ2-7, with 8 bases fitting TRBD2. CDR3 size: 14 residues. With V trimmed by 5 bases and J by 5 bases, 8 bases remained unmatched. Germline CDR1 reads SGHNT; CDR2 reads YENEEA. The CDR3 DNA reads as TGTGCCAGCAGCGCAAGCGGGAGCGAGAACGAGCAGTACTTC. Protein: CASSASGSENEQYF.

The chain combines TRBV7-9 with TRBJ2-7, with D perhaps TRBD1 (5 bases). V was clipped by 5 bases and J by 3 bases, with 11 bases between them. CDR3 length: 13 amino acids. The germline gives CDR1 SEHNR, CDR2 FQNEAQ (reference sequence). The CDR3 DNA reads as TGTGCCAGCAGCCCCAAACAGGTCTACGAGCAGTACTTC. Translated, it gives CASSPKQVYEQYF.

This rearrangement joins TRBV4-2 to TRBJ2-7; 7 bases map to TRBD1. The length of the CDR3 is 15 residues. V shed 6 bases, J shed 0 bases, and the junction held 8 bases outside the gene matches. Germline CDR1 LGHNA, CDR2 YNFKEQ. In DNA form, the CDR3 reads TGTGCCAGCAGTACGACAGGGTCAAGCTCCTACGAGCAGTACTTC. Encoded protein: CASSTTGSSSYEQYF.

Here the CDR3 reads CASSVAGTTNYGYTF. CDR3 DNA: TGTGCCAGCAGCGTAGCGGGTACCACTAACTATGGCTACACCTTC. The chain links TRBV9 to TRBJ1-2; no reliable D call. CDR1 SGDLS and CDR2 YYNGEE come from the germline V gene. V lost 0 bases, J lost 0 bases, and 9 bases lay in between. This CDR3 has 15 residues.